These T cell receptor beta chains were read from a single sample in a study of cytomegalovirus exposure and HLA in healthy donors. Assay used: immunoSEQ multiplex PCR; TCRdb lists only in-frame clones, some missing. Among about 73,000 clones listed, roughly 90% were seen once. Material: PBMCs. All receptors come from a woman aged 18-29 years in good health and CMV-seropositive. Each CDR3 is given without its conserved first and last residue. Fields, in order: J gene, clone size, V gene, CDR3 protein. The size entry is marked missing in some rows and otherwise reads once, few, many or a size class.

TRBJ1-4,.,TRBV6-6,ASREDLTGEKLF
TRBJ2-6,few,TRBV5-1,ASSLGVRTGSSGANVLT
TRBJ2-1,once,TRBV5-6,ASSQGWGHYNEQF
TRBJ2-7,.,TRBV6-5,ASRIQGNSYEQY
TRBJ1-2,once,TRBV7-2,ASSFEGRRTNYGYT
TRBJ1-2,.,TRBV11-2,ASSLGAPNGYT
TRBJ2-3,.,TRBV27,ASAALRGTDTQY
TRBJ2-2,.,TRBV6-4,ASSDSSTGELF
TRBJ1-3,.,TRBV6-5,ASSYSGQGENTIY
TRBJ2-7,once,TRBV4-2,ASSQGAQDYEQY
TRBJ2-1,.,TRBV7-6,ASSLAGGPDEQF
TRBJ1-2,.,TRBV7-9,ASSPETGIGYGYT
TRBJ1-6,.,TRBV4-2,ASSQGVRGLNSPLH
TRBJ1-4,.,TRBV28,ASSRDRGRNEKLF
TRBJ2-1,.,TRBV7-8,ASSYKRGYNEQF
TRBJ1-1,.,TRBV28,ASSHTRTKMNTEAF
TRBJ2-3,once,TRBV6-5,ASSYSKGSYTQY
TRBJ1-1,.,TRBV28,ASSQQGRNTEAF
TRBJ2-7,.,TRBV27,ASSLGREGPGSNEQY
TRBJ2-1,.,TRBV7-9,ASSLVKGRNEQF
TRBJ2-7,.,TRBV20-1,SARGQEEQY
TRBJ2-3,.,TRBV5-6,ASRGRSTDTQY
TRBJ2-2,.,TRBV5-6,ASSLGLGSAGELF
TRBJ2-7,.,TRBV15,ATSKGQGASYEQY
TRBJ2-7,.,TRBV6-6,ASNRQGGMSYEQY
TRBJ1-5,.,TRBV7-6,ASSVELPGQNSNQPQH
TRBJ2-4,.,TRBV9,ASSESGGFGNIQY
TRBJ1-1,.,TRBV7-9,ASSPRGGGSTEAF
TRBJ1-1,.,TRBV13,ASSLTRGVEAF
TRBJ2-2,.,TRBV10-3,AIGADSSLNTGELF
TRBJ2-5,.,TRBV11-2,ASSLDPPPGAQY
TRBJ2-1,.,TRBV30,AWRREGLEQF
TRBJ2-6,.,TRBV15,ATSRVTSGANVLT
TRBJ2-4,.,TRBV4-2,ASSQEERTGYIQY
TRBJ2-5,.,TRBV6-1,ASSVPGLAGGSFTETQY
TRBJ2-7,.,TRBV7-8,ASSPFGTGGVEQY
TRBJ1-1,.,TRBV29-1,SVVQGWGTEAF
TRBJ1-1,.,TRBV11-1,ASSFEVLPNTEAF
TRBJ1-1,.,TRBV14,ASSQTQGTEAF
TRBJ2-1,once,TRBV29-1,SVIGSGQIKGYNEQF
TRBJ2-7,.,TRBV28,ASSFGLAGVSYEQY
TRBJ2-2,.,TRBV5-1,ASRVDSGAHSNTGELF
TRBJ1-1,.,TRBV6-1,ASSESVGVNTEAF
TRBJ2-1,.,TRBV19,ASSISGVPYNEQF
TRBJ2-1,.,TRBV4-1,ASSQDRGGSSSYNEQF
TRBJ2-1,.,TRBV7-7,ASSPTVGTRNHNEQF
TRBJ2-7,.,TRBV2,ASISIAGGSYEQY
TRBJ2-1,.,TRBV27,ASSKTSGRAYISYNEQF
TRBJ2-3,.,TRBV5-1,ASSLAGTDTQY
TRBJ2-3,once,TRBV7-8,ASSFIGRRTDTQY